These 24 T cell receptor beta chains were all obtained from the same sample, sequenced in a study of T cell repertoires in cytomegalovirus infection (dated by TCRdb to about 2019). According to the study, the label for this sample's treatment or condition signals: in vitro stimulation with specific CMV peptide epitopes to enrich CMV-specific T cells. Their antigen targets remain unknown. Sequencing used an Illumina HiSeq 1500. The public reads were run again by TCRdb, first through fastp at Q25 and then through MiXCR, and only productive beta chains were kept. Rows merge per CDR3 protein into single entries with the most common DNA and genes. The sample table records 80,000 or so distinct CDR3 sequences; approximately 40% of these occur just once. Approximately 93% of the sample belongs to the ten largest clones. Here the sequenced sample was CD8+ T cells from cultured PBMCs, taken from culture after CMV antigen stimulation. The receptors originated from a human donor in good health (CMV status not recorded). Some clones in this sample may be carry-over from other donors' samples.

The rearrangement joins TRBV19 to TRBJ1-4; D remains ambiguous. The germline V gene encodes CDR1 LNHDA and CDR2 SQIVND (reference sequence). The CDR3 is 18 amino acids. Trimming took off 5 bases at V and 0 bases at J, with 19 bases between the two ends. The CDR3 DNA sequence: TGTGCCAGTAGTCCTCGCACCTACGGTTTGGCAACTAATGAAAAACTGTTTTTT. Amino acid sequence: CASSPRTYGLATNEKLFF.

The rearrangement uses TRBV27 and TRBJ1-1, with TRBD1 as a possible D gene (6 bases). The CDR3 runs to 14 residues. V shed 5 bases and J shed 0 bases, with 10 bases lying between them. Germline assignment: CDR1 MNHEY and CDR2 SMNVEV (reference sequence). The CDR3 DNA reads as TGTGCCAGCAGTCGTGGGGACATGAACACTGAAGCTTTCTTT. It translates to CASSRGDMNTEAFF.

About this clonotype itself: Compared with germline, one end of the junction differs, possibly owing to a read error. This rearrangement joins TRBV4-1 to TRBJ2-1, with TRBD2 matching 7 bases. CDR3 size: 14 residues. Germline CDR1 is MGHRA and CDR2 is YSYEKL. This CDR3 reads CASSLGLGGNEQFF. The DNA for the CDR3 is TGTGCCAGCAGCCTCGGACTAGGCGGCAATGAGCAGTTCTTC.

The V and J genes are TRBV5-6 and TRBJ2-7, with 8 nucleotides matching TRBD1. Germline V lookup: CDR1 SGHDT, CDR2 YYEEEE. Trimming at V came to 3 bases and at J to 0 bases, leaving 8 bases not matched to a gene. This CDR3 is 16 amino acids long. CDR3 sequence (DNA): TGTGCCAGCAGCTCCCTTCGGGACAGGAGCTCCTACGAGCAGTACTTC. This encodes CASSSLRDRSSYEQYF.

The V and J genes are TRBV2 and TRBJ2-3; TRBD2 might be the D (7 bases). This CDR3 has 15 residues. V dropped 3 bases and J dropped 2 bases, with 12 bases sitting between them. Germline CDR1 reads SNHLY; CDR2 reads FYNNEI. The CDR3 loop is CASSDPGGPTDTQYF. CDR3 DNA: TGTGCCAGCAGTGACCCCGGGGGGCCCACAGATACGCAGTATTTT.

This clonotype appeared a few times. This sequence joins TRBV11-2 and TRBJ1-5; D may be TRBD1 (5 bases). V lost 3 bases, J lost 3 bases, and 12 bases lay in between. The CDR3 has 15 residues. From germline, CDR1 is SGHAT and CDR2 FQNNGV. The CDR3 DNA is TGTGCCAGCAGCTTTTCAGGGTTTGCCAATCAGCCCCAGCATTTT. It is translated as CASSFSGFANQPQHF.

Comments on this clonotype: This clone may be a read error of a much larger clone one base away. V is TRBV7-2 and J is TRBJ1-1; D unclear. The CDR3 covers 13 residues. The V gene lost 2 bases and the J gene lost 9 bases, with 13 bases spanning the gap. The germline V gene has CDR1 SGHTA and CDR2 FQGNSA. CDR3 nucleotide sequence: TGTGCCAGCAGCTTAACCGCCACGGCTAAAGCTTTCTTT. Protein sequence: CASSLTATAKAFF.

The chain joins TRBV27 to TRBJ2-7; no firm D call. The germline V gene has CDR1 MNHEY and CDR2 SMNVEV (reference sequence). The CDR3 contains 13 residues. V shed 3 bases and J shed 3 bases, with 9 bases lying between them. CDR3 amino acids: CASSFSRNYEQYF. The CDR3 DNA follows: TGTGCCAGCAGTTTCTCACGGAACTACGAGCAGTACTTC.

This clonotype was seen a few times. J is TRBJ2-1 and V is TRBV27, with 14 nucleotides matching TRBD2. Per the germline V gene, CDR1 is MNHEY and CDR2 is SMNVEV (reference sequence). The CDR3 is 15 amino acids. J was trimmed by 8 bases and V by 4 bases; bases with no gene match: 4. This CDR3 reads CASSSGLAGVDEQFF. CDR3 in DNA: TGTGCCAGCAGTTCGGGACTAGCGGGGGTAGATGAGCAGTTCTTC.

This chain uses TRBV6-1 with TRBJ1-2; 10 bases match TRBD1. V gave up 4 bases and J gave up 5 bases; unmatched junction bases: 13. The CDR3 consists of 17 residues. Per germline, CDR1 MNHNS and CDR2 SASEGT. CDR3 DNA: TGTGCCAGCAGTGGTCCACCATTCGGACAGGGGGAGTATGGCTACACCTTC. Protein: CASSGPPFGQGEYGYTF.

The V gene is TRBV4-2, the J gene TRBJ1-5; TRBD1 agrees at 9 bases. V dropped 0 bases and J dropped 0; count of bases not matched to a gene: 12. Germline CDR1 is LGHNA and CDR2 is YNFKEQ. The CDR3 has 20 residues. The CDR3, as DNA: TGTGCCAGCAGCCAAGAACCTGGGGGGACAGGGTTTAATAGCAATCAGCCCCAGCATTTT. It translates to CASSQEPGGTGFNSNQPQHF.

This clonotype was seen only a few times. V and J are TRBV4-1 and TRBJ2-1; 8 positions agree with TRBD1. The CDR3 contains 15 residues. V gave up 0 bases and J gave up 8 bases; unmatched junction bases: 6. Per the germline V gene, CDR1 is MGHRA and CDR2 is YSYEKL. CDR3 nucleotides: TGCGCCAGCAGCCAAGATTCCGGACAGGGCGATGAGCAGTTCTTC. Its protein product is CASSQDSGQGDEQFF.

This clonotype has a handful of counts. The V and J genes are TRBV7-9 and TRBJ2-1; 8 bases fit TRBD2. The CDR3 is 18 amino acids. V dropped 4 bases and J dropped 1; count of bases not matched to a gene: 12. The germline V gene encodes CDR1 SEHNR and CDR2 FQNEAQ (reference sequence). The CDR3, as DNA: TGTGCCAGCAGCTCCGGGACTAGAGCCAGAGGTTCCTACAATGAGCAGTTCTTC. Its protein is CASSSGTRARGSYNEQFF. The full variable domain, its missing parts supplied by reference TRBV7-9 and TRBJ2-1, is DTGVSQNPRHKITKRGQNVTFRCDPISEHNRLYWYRQTLGQGPEFLTYFQNEAQLEKSRLLSDRFSAERPKGSFSTLEIQRTEQGDSAMYLCASSSGTRARGSYNEQFFGPGTRLTVL.

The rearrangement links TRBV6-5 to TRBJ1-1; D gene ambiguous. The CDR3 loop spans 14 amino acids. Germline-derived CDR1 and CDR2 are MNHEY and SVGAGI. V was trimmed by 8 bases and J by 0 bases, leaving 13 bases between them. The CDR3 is CASQREQLNTEAFF. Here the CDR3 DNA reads TGTGCCAGCCAACGCGAACAGCTGAACACTGAAGCTTTCTTT.

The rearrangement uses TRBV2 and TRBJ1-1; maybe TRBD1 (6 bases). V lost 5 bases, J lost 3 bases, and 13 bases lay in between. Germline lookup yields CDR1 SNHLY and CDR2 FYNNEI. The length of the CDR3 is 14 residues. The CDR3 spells CASSRQVVYTEAFF. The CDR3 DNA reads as TGTGCCAGCAGTCGACAGGTCGTATACACTGAAGCTTTCTTT.

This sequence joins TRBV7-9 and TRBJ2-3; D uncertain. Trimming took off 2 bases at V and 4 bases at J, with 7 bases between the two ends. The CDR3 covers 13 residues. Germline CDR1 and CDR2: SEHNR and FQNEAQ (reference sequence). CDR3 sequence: CASSLRAADTQYF. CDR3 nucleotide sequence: TGTGCCAGCAGCTTACGGGCGGCAGATACGCAGTATTTT.

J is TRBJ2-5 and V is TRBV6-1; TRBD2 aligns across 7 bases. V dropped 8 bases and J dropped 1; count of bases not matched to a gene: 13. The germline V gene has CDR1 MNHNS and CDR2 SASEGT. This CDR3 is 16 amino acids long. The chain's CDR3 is CASRLESGDLQETQYF. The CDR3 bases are TGTGCCAGCCGGTTGGAAAGCGGGGATCTCCAAGAGACCCAGTACTTC.

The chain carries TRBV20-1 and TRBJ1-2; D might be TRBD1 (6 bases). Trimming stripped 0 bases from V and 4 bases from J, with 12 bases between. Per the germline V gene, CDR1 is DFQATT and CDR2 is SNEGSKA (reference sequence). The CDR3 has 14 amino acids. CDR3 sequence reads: CSARDRQARYGYTF. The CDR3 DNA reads TGCAGTGCTAGAGATAGACAGGCTCGCTATGGCTACACCTTC.

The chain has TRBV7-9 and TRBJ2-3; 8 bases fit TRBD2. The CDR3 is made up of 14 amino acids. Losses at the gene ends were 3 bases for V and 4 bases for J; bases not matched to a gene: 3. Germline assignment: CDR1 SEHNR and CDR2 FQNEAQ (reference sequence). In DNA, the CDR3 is TGTGCCAGCAGCTTGGGGGGACTAGCAGATACGCAGTATTTT. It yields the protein CASSLGGLADTQYF.

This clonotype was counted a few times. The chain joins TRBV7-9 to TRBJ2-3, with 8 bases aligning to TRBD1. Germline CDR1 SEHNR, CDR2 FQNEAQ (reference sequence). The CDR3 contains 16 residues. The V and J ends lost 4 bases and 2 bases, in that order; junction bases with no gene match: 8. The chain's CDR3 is CASSSRDRPYTDTQYF. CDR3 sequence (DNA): TGTGCCAGCAGCTCTCGGGACAGGCCTTACACAGATACGCAGTATTTT.

CDR3 loop: CASSLWSGGGPNEQYF. CDR3 bases: TGTGCCAGCAGTTTGTGGAGCGGGGGGGGTCCCAACGAGCAGTACTTC. This chain links TRBV27 with TRBJ2-7; 10 positions agree with TRBD2. V lost 3 bases and J lost 5; bases outside the gene matches: 10. CDR3 length equals 16 residues. Germline-derived CDR1 and CDR2 are MNHEY and SMNVEV (reference sequence).

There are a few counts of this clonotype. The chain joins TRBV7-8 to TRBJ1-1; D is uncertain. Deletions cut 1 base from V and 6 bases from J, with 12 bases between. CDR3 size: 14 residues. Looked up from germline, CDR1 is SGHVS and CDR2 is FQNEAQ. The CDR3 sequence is CASSLDVTAAEAFF. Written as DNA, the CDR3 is TGTGCCAGCAGCTTAGATGTAACGGCCGCTGAAGCTTTCTTT.

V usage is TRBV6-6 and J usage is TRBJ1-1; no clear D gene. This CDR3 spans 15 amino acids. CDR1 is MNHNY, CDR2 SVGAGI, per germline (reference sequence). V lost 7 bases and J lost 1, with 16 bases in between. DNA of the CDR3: TGTGCCAGCACTCTTTCCTCCCTTACGAACACTGAAGCTTTCTTT. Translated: CASTLSSLTNTEAFF.

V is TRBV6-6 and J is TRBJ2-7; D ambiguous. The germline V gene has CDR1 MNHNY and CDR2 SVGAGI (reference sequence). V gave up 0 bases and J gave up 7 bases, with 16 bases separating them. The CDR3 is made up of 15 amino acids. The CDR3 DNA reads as TGTGCCAGCAGTTACTCGTTGGATGGACCTTGGGAGCAGTACTTC. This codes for CASSYSLDGPWEQYF.